The T cell receptor beta chain under discussion was sequenced for a study of T cell repertoires in cytomegalovirus infection. Overall study: Recently identified HLA-C-restricted and well-studied HLA-B-restricted CMV epitopes were used. Carrying CMV and the relevant HLA type showed in public TCR beta signatures. Findings and caveats of the study: Public TCR beta family frequency separated CMV-and-HLA carriers, including in an independent cohort. The study found HLA-C-restricted CMV-specific TCR beta clonotypes dominating the ex vivo response.

This clonotype has a handful of counts. Its antigen is unidentified. Germline V gene lookup returns CDR1 KGHDR and CDR2 SFDVKD. The CDR3 consists of 16 residues. V lost 0 bases and J 1 base, leaving 9 bases between the germline ends. TCRdb used MiXCR to reprocess the reads, holding one entry per CDR3 protein. The sample has approximately 770,000 distinct CDR3 sequences; almost 30% are singletons. The sample consisted of cultured CD8+ T cells from PBMCs, taken from culture after CMV antigen stimulation. V gene TRBV24-1 combines with J gene TRBJ2-1, with a possible D match to TRBD2 (5 bases). The receptor was derived from a human donor in good health (CMV status not recorded). Some clones in this sample may be carry-over from other donors' samples. Written as DNA, the CDR3 is TGTGCCACCAGTGATTTGAGCGGACCTTCCTACAATGAGCAGTTCTTC. It specifies CATSDLSGPSYNEQFF.